What follows describes a single T cell receptor beta chain. This clone was recorded only once. It lacks a known antigen. Per-nucleotide qualities are absent, and no much larger clonotype sits a single base away. Whole blood was collected in K2EDTA tubes by collaborating institutions according to the institutions' own protocols. For TCRbeta analysis, collaborator samples were shipped as frozen whole blood, as isolated PBMCs, or as DNA extracted from either sample type. The immunoSEQ Assay, a bias-controlled multiplex PCR, was used to amplify TCRbeta CDR3 regions from genomic DNA. As for how the authors treated the data: The number of nucleated cells in each sample was estimated from the amplification of reference gene primers within the assay. Sequence reads were collapsed and filtered to measure the absolute abundance of every unique TCRbeta CDR3 rearrangement. For each sample, productive Simpson clonality was calculated as the square root of Simpson's diversity index over productive rearrangements. TCRdb stores this immuneACCESS table with in-frame sequences only. Part of the clones is absent; in the studies checked, under half of the shortfall reflects unresolved V genes, and no reason is known for the rest. Clone size and the V and J calls come from that table; the DNA yielded D and trimming. The sample includes roughly 50,000 clones, with about 91% observed a single time. Of the sample, under 7.5% is held by the ten largest clones.

The source of the sample is a study of blood T cell repertoires in COVID-19 (TCRdb year 2020). Background for the entire study: Collaborator samples came from the United States, Italy and Spain and covered acute and convalescent phases of COVID-19. A freely available public database, intended as a resource for researchers studying the immune response to SARS-CoV-2, is where the repertoires were released. The sample metadata nearly always contained a de-identified subject ID, COVID-19 status, age in years and sex. The prospective study material was composed of cDNA or gDNA derived from T cells, B-cell-depleted T cells, or PBMCs. Subjects who had been exposed to COVID-19, were actively infected with it, or had recovered from it provided the deeply sampled blood TCRbeta repertoires that made up the dataset. Where HLA class I and class II types were available, the types were taken from metadata supplied by the sample provider, not from assay-based typing. The samples were drawn from two sources: the first 160 participants of the ongoing ImmuneRACE study, and 1,254 subjects contributed by 6 global collaborators.

From a lookup of the germline V gene (reference sequence), CDR1 and CDR2 are GTSNPN and SVGIG. The CDR3 holds 15 amino acids from the cysteine to the phenylalanine. Just the 45-base CDR3 DNA is kept, in frame starting at base 1. Compared with germline, V lacks 3 bases and J lacks 2 bases; bases without a gene match: 1. Beyond this particular receptor, the publication reports: How much clinical and demographic metadata was included differed by source and by participant, and the metadata was provided uncurated.

This receptor chain uses TRBV30 and TRBJ2-5; 15 bases in the junction line up with TRBD2. This receptor was taken from a woman aged 55-70 years with active or convalescent COVID-19. The sample consisted of peripheral blood. At the DNA level, the sequence is TGTGCCTGGAGGGGACTAGCGGGGGGTCAAGAGACCCAGTACTTC. It translates to CAWRGLAGGQETQYF.